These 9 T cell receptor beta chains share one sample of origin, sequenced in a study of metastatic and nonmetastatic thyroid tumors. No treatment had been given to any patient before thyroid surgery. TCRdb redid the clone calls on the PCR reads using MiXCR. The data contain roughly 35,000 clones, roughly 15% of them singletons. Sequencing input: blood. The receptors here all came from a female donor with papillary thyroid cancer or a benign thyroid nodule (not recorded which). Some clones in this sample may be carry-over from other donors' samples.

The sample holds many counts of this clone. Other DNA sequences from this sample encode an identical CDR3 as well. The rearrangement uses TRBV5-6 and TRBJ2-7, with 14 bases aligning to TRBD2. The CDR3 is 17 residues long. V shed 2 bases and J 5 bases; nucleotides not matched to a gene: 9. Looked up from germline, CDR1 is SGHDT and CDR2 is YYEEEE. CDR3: CASSFGLAGGMFHEQYF. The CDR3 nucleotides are TGTGCCAGCAGCTTCGGACTAGCGGGAGGTATGTTCCACGAGCAGTACTTC.

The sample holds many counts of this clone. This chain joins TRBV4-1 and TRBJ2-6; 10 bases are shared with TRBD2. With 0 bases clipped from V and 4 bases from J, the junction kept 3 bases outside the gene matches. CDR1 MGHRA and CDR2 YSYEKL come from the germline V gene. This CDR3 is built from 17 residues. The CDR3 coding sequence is TGCGCCAGCAGCCAAGATCTAGCGGGAGCGGGGGCCAACGTCCTGACTTTC. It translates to CASSQDLAGAGANVLTF.

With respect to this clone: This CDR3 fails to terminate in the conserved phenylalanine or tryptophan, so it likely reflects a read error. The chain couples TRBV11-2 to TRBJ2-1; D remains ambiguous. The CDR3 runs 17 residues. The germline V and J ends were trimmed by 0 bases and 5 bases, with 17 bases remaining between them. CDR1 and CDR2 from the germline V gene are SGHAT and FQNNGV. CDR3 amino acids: CASSLDRREDGHNEQFL. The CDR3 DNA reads TGTGCCAGCAGCTTAGATAGGAGAGAGGATGGCCACAATGAGCAGTTCCTC.

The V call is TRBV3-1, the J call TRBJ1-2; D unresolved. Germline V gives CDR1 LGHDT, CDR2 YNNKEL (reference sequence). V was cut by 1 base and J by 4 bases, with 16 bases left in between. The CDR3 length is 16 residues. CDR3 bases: TGTGCCAGCAGCCAAGGGCCCCAGGTACGCGGCTATGGCTACACCTTC. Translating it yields CASSQGPQVRGYGYTF.

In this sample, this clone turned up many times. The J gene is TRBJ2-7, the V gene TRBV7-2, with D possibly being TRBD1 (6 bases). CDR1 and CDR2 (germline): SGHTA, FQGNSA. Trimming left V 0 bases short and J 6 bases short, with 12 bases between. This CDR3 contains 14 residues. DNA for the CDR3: TGTGCCAGCAGCTTAGCAGGGGGTTTCGGCGAGCAGTACTTC. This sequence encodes CASSLAGGFGEQYF.

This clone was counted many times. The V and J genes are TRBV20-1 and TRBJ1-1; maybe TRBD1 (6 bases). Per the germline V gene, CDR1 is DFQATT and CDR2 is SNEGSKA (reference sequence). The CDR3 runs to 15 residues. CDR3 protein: CSATPPRGGNTEAFF. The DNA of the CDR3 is TGCAGCGCCACCCCCCCGCGAGGGGGGAACACTGAAGCTTTCTTT.

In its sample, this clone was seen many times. CDR3 nucleotide sequence: TGTGCCAGCAGCTCCCGACAGGTCTGGTACTTC. This codes for CASSSRQVWYF. This rearrangement joins TRBV28 to TRBJ2-7; D may be TRBD1 (6 bases). The CDR3 sequence is 11 residues long. Trimming took 6 bases from V and 12 from J, leaving 15 bases between them. CDR1 is MDHEN and CDR2 is SYDVKM in the germline V gene. The variable domain in full, completed from reference TRBV28 and TRBJ2-7, reads DVKVTQSSRYLVKRTGEKVFLECVQDMDHENMFWYRQDPGLGLRLIYFSYDVKMKEKGDIPEGYSVSREKKERFSLILESASTNQTSMYLCASSSRQVWYFGPGTRLTVT.

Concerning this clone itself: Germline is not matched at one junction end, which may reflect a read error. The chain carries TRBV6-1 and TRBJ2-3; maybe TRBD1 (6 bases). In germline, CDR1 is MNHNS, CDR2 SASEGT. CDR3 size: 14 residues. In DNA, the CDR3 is TGTGCCAGCAGTCTGCGTAGGGACACAGATAAGCAGTATTTT. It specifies CASSLRRDTDKQYF.

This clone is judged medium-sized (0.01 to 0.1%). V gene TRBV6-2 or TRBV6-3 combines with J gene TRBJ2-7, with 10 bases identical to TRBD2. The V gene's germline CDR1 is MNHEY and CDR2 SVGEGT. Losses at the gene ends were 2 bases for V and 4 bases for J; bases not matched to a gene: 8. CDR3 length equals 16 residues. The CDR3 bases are TGTGCCAGCAGTTACACCGGAGGTAGCGGGGGGTACGAGCAGTACTTC. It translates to CASSYTGGSGGYEQYF.